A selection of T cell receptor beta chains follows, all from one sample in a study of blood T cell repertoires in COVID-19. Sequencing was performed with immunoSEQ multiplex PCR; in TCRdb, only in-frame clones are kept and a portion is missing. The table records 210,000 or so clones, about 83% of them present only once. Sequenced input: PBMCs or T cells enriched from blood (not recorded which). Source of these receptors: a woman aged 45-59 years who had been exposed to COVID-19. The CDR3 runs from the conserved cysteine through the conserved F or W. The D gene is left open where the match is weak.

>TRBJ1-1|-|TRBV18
CASSRDIQNTEAFF
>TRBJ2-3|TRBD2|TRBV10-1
CASSGGRLAGRDTQYF
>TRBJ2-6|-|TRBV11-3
CASSPAAGANVLTF
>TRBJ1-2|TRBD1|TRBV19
CASSPAGGAHGYTF
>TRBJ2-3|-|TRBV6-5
CASRDDSSTDTQYF
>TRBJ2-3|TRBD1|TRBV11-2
CASSLAGTGGGDTQYF
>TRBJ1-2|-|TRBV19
CASSIPGGRNYGYTF
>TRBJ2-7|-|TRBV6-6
CASSGPGSYEQYF
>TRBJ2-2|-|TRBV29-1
CSSRVSGSGELFF
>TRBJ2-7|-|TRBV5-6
CASSLGSRDEQYF
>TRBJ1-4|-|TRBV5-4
CASSLGQFEKLFF
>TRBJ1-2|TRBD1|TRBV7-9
CASSRRGQGNYGYTF
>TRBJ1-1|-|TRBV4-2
CASSQDPRGAGAFF
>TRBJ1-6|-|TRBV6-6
CASTEAGTLNSPLHF
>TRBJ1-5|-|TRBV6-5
CASSSDWFNQPQHF
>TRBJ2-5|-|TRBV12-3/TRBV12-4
CASGGAGKTQYF